These 15 T cell receptor beta chains came from one sample sequenced in a study of T-cell memory formation after mild COVID-19. TCRdb re-analysed the 5' RACE reads in MiXCR, keeping a single row per CDR3 protein. The table shows 350,000 to 450,000 distinct CDR3 sequences, with around 28% occurring only once. The sample was PBMCs or a T cell subset sorted from them (not recorded which). The receptors originated from an adult woman who had mild COVID-19 (a few samples of this study predate the infection). Cell type and time point are not known.

Only a few counts were recorded for this clonotype. The V call is TRBV6-5, the J call TRBJ1-2, with D unresolved. CDR1 and CDR2 from the germline V gene are MNHEY and SVGAGI. V shed 7 bases and J shed 1 base, with 7 bases lying between them. The CDR3 sequence is 12 residues long. The CDR3 DNA reads as TGTGCCAGCACTAACAATAACTATGGCTACACCTTC. This gives the protein CASTNNNYGYTF.

About this clonotype: One junction end disagrees with the germline gene, perhaps due to a read error. This chain connects TRBV12-3 or TRBV12-4 to TRBJ2-1; TRBD2 matches 10 bases. This CDR3 region has 14 residues. The CDR3: CASRLAGGNVEQFF. CDR3 nucleotides: TGTGCCAGCAGGTTAGCGGGAGGAAACGTGGAGCAGTTCTTC.

The chain couples TRBV5-5 to TRBJ2-7, with 7 bases fitting TRBD2. Germline CDR1 SGHKS, CDR2 YYEKEE (reference sequence). There are 15 residues in the CDR3. Trimming at V came to 2 bases and at J to 1 base, leaving 6 bases not matched to a gene. The DNA of the CDR3 is TGTGCCAGCAGCTTCGCGGGGGTCGAATCCTACGAGCAGTACTTC. Encoded protein: CASSFAGVESYEQYF.

In its sample, this clonotype was seen many times. The chain has TRBV5-5 and TRBJ2-7; D might be TRBD2 (5 bases). This CDR3 region has 14 residues. V dropped 0 bases and J dropped 7 bases, with 14 bases sitting between them. In germline, CDR1 is SGHKS, CDR2 YYEKEE (reference sequence). CDR3 nucleotide sequence: TGTGCCAGCAGCTTGGCCTCGGGGATAACGGAGCAGTACTTC. Translation: CASSLASGITEQYF.

The chain joins TRBV12-3 or TRBV12-4 to TRBJ2-3, with no clear D. The CDR3 spans 17 residues. V was clipped by 3 bases and J by 2 bases, with 18 bases between them. The CDR3 spells CASSFSPATLTTDTQYF. CDR3 nucleotide sequence: TGTGCCAGCAGTTTTAGTCCGGCCACCCTTACCACAGATACGCAGTATTTT.

There are a few counts of this clonotype. The rearrangement joins TRBV29-1 to TRBJ2-2; no firm D call. Germline CDR1 SQVTM, CDR2 ANQGSEA. Trimming removed 0 bases at V and 0 bases at J, with 8 bases between. This CDR3 contains 15 residues. The CDR3 protein is CSVEDGFSNTGELFF. For the CDR3, the DNA is TGCAGCGTTGAAGATGGGTTTTCGAACACCGGGGAGCTGTTTTTT.

This clonotype occurred once. The rearrangement joins TRBV4-2 to TRBJ2-7; D unclear. Germline V gene data show CDR1 as LGHNA and CDR2 as YNFKEQ. Trimming removed 0 bases at V and 2 bases at J, with 11 bases between. The CDR3 length is 15 residues. The CDR3 sequence is CASSQEGQAPYEQYF. As DNA, the CDR3 is TGTGCCAGCAGCCAAGAAGGGCAGGCCCCCTACGAGCAGTACTTC.

V gene TRBV6-1 combines with J gene TRBJ2-7; TRBD2 aligns across 7 bases. Trimming cost V 9 bases and J 2 bases; bases outside gene matches: 10. The CDR3 sequence is 14 residues long. Germline values: CDR1 MNHNS, CDR2 SASEGT. The CDR3 loop reads CASDGGGLTYEQYF. CDR3 DNA sequence: TGTGCCAGTGATGGGGGGGGACTTACCTACGAGCAGTACTTC.

This sequence joins TRBV6-5 and TRBJ2-7; 7 bases fit TRBD1. The CDR3 runs to 14 residues. CDR1 and CDR2 (germline): MNHEY, SVGAGI. V lost 7 bases to trimming and J lost 1 base; unmatched junction nucleotides: 7. CDR3 in DNA: TGTGCCAGCACCCCCCGGGACAGTTCCTACGAGCAGTACTTC. Protein product: CASTPRDSSYEQYF.

The rearrangement uses TRBV20-1 and TRBJ2-3; possibly TRBD1 or TRBD2 for D (5 bases each). Germline CDR1 reads DFQATT; CDR2 reads SNEGSKA (reference sequence). This CDR3 is 15 amino acids long. V shed 0 bases and J shed 0 bases, with 10 bases lying between them. CDR3 in amino acids: CSARDSGRSTDTQYF. CDR3 nucleotides: TGCAGTGCTAGAGACTCAGGGAGAAGCACAGATACGCAGTATTTT.

V is TRBV3-1 and J is TRBJ1-2, with D uncertain. The germline gives CDR1 LGHDT, CDR2 YNNKEL (reference sequence). Between the trimmed V and J ends, which lost 0 bases and 7 bases, there was a span of 9 bases. The CDR3 covers 13 residues. The DNA of the CDR3 is TGTGCCAGCAGCCAAGAAAGGGCGGTTGGCTACACCTTC. Its protein is CASSQERAVGYTF. Together with reference TRBV3-1 and TRBJ1-2, the CDR3 gives the full variable domain: DTAVSQTPKYLVTQMGNDKSIKCEQNLGHDTMYWYKQDSKKFLKIMFSYNNKELIINETVPNRFSPKSPDKAHLNLHINSLELGDSAVYFCASSQERAVGYTFGSGTRLTVV.

This clonotype was seen more than once but under ten times. V gene TRBV7-9 combines with J gene TRBJ1-4; 10 nucleotides line up with TRBD1. The CDR3 sequence is 16 residues long. CDR1 and CDR2 (germline): SEHNR, FQNEAQ (reference sequence). The J segment lost 4 bases and the V segment lost 7 bases, leaving 9 bases of the junction unmatched. The CDR3 region has the DNA TGTGCCAGCACACCGGGACAGGGGTTCGATAATGAAAAACTGTTTTTT. It specifies CASTPGQGFDNEKLFF.

The chain recombines TRBV27 with TRBJ2-1; the D is unclear. Looked up from germline, CDR1 is MNHEY and CDR2 is SMNVEV (reference sequence). Between the trimmed V and J ends, which lost 8 bases and 0 bases, there was a span of 23 bases. CDR3 length: 18 residues. The CDR3 sequence: CASSPPPWRNSSYNEQFF. As DNA, the CDR3 is TGTGCCAGCTCCCCACCTCCTTGGCGGAACAGCTCCTACAATGAGCAGTTCTTC.

The rearrangement joins TRBV7-9 to TRBJ2-3; 11 positions match TRBD2. Germline assignment: CDR1 SEHNR and CDR2 FQNEAQ (reference sequence). CDR3 size: 16 residues. V trimming: 1 base; J trimming: 4 bases; junction bases outside the gene matches: 4. The CDR3 spells CASSLGGLAAPDTQYF. Here the CDR3 DNA reads TGTGCCAGCAGCTTAGGGGGACTAGCGGCTCCAGATACGCAGTATTTT.

The rearrangement joins TRBV4-1 to TRBJ2-7; TRBD2 matches at 7 bases. The germline V gene encodes CDR1 MGHRA and CDR2 YSYEKL. The J segment lost 3 bases and the V segment lost 1 base, leaving 9 bases of the junction unmatched. The CDR3 spans 16 residues. The DNA of the CDR3 is TGCGCCAGCAGCCAAGTCCCGAGCGGGGCAAACTACGAGCAGTACTTC. This encodes CASSQVPSGANYEQYF.